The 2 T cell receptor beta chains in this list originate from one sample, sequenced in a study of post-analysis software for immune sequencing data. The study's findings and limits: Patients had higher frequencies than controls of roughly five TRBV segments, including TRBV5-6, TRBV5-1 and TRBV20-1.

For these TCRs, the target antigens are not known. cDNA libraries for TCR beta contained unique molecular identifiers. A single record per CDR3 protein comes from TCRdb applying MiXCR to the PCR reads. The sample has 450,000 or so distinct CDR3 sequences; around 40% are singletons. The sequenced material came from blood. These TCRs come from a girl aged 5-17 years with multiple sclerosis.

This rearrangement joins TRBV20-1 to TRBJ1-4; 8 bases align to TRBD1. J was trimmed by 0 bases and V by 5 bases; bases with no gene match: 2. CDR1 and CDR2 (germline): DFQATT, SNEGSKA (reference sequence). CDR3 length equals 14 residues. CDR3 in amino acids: CSAGQGATNEKLFF. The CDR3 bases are TGCAGTGCTGGACAGGGCGCAACTAATGAAAAACTGTTTTTT.

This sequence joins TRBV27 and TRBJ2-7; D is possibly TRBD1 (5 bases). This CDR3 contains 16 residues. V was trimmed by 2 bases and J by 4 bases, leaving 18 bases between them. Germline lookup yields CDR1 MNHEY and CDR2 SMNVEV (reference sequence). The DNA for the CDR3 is TGTGCCAGCAGTTTAAGGGCCTCAGGGCCATTATACGAGCAGTACTTC. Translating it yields CASSLRASGPLYEQYF.